This passage covers 22 T cell receptor beta chains from one sample sequenced in a study of T cells after yellow fever vaccination. In TCRdb, the 5' RACE reads were re-called with MiXCR into one record per CDR3 protein. The data contain about 310,000 distinct CDR3 sequences, around 4% of them seen just once; the ten biggest clones take up 23%. The sample in question was PBMCs, obtained on the day of the yellow fever booster vaccination. The receptors come from a man aged 18 to 29 who received the YFV17D yellow fever vaccine.

In its sample, this clonotype was seen many times. The gene calls are TRBV29-1 and TRBJ2-7; 8 nucleotides align to TRBD1. CDR1 and CDR2 from the germline V gene are SQVTM and ANQGSEA. J gave up 6 bases and V 3 bases, and 7 bases lay outside the gene matches. The CDR3 is 13 residues long. The CDR3 protein is CSVEGQVRGEQYF. CDR3 DNA: TGCAGCGTTGAGGGACAGGTCAGGGGCGAGCAGTACTTC.

This clonotype appeared many times. CDR3 protein: CASSWRGAGTDTQYF. The CDR3 DNA reads as TGTGCCAGCAGCTGGCGGGGGGCCGGCACAGATACGCAGTATTTT. The V gene is TRBV7-3, the J gene TRBJ2-3; 8 positions match TRBD2. The CDR3 runs to 15 residues. CDR1 and CDR2 (germline): SGHTA, FQGTGA. V gave up 4 bases and J gave up 1 base; unmatched junction bases: 4.

The gene calls are TRBV3-1 and TRBJ2-5; D might be TRBD1 (6 bases). Deletions cut 5 bases from V and 1 base from J, with 23 bases between. CDR1 is LGHDT and CDR2 is YNNKEL in the germline V gene (reference sequence). This CDR3 has 18 amino acids. The CDR3 sequence is CASSSTQGSGKRQETQYF. The CDR3 region has the DNA TGTGCCAGCAGCTCTACACAGGGTTCAGGCAAACGCCAAGAGACCCAGTACTTC.

This clonotype was detected only once. A read error may explain this, as a much larger clone is one base away. This chain links TRBV12-3 or TRBV12-4 with TRBJ1-1, with TRBD1 as a possible D gene (6 bases). Trimming took 0 bases from V and 6 from J, leaving 14 bases between them. The CDR3 covers 15 residues. The DNA of the CDR3 is TGTGCCAGCAGTTTAGCATTTACGGGGGGCGCTGAAGCTTTCTTT. Encoded protein: CASSLAFTGGAEAFF.

This clonotype was picked up many times. This sequence joins TRBV5-1 and TRBJ1-4; D may be TRBD1 (6 bases). Trimming stripped 1 base from V and 6 bases from J, with 16 bases between. This CDR3 spans 16 amino acids. In germline, CDR1 is SGHRS, CDR2 YFSETQ. The CDR3: CASSLRVGADYEKLFF. The CDR3 nucleotides read TGCGCCAGCAGCTTGAGAGTGGGGGCCGATTATGAAAAACTGTTTTTT.

This clonotype was picked up many times. The chain joins TRBV6-2 or TRBV6-3 to TRBJ2-7, with 7 positions matching TRBD2. The J segment lost 6 bases and the V segment lost 5 bases, leaving 7 bases of the junction unmatched. This CDR3 region has 13 residues. CDR1 is MNHEY, CDR2 SVGEGT, per germline. The CDR3 nucleotides read TGTGCCAGCAGTCCCGGGACTATTGGCGAGCAGTACTTC. Its protein product is CASSPGTIGEQYF.

This clonotype was found many times. As DNA, the CDR3 is TGTGCCAGCAGTTTATTAGGGGGCGAGCAGTACTTC. This translates into CASSLLGGEQYF. The V and J genes are TRBV27 and TRBJ2-7; tentatively, D is TRBD1 (6 bases). The CDR3 extends over 12 amino acids. V was shortened by 1 base and J by 6 bases, with 7 bases between the two germline ends. CDR1 is MNHEY and CDR2 is SMNVEV in the germline V gene (reference sequence).

This clonotype was recorded at least ten times. The genes are TRBV2 and TRBJ1-1; tentatively, D is TRBD1 (5 bases). V was cut by 8 bases and J by 1 base, with 11 bases left in between. Per the germline V gene, CDR1 is SNHLY and CDR2 is FYNNEI. CDR3 length: 13 amino acids. CDR3 DNA sequence: TGTGCCAGCCTTCAGCAGGGGAACACTGAAGCTTTCTTT. Its protein is CASLQQGNTEAFF.

The chain links TRBV28 to TRBJ1-2; D unresolved. This CDR3 has 14 residues. Germline V gives CDR1 MDHEN, CDR2 SYDVKM. V lost 2 bases and J lost 0, with 7 bases in between. The chain's CDR3 is CASSLQPPNYGYTF. DNA of the CDR3: TGTGCCAGCAGTTTACAGCCTCCTAACTATGGCTACACCTTC.

Ten or more counts support this clonotype. The chain employs TRBV12-3 or TRBV12-4 and TRBJ1-1; unclear D gene. This CDR3 comprises 11 residues. V lost 6 bases to trimming and J lost 11 bases, with 13 bases between them. The DNA of the CDR3 is TGTGCCAGCAGCCCGCGGGTAGGGGCTTTCTTT. It translates to CASSPRVGAFF.

The table lists this clonotype with many counts. The V call is TRBV6-5, the J call TRBJ2-7; 10 positions agree with TRBD1. The V segment lost 6 bases and the J segment 3 bases; nucleotides outside the gene matches: 5. CDR1 and CDR2 from the germline V gene are MNHEY and SVGAGI. This CDR3 spans 14 amino acids. CDR3 in amino acids: CASSSRDRGYEQYF. CDR3 bases: TGTGCCAGCAGCTCCCGGGACAGGGGCTACGAGCAGTACTTC.

The rearrangement joins TRBV7-9 to TRBJ2-1, with 12 nucleotides matching TRBD2. V dropped 1 base and J dropped 0; count of bases not matched to a gene: 10. The CDR3 is 20 amino acids. Germline CDR1 and CDR2: SEHNR and FQNEAQ (reference sequence). CDR3 protein: CASSLVPGLAGQSSYNEQFF. DNA of the CDR3: TGTGCCAGCAGCTTAGTTCCGGGACTAGCGGGCCAAAGCTCCTACAATGAGCAGTTCTTC.

This clonotype has a handful of counts. The V gene is TRBV30, the J gene TRBJ2-1; maybe TRBD1 (6 bases). V was cut by 0 bases and J by 7 bases, with 10 bases left in between. The CDR3 is 13 residues long. Germline V gene lookup returns CDR1 GTSNPN and CDR2 SVGIG (reference sequence). DNA of the CDR3: TGTGCCTGGAGTGTTCAGGGGAAGAATGAGCAGTTCTTC. It encodes CAWSVQGKNEQFF.

This clonotype was seen many times. The rearrangement uses TRBV27 and TRBJ2-1; 12 bases are a match to TRBD2. V trimming: 5 bases; J trimming: 8 bases; junction bases outside the gene matches: 7. Germline V CDR1 and CDR2: MNHEY, SMNVEV (reference sequence). The CDR3 extends over 15 amino acids. The CDR3 coding sequence is TGTGCCAGCAGTACTCTAGCGGGGGGGCCCTATGAGCAGTTCTTC. This sequence encodes CASSTLAGGPYEQFF.

This clonotype turned up a few times. This chain uses TRBV5-4 with TRBJ2-7; 10 positions agree with TRBD1. Per the germline V gene, CDR1 is SGHNT and CDR2 is YYREEE (reference sequence). The CDR3 contains 14 residues. With V trimmed by 9 bases and J by 6 bases, 12 bases remained unmatched. The CDR3 DNA is TGTGCCACCCTCCGGGACAGGGGTTCCCTCGAGCAGTACTTC. Its translation: CATLRDRGSLEQYF.

This clonotype has at least ten counts. The CDR3, as DNA: TGCGCCAGCAGCGTGGGGATGGGCCCCACAGATACGCAGTATTTT. Translated, it gives CASSVGMGPTDTQYF. The rearrangement joins TRBV5-1 to TRBJ2-3; D gene ambiguous. The CDR3 runs 15 residues. V dropped 4 bases and J dropped 2 bases, with 14 bases sitting between them. Per germline, CDR1 SGHRS and CDR2 YFSETQ.

This clonotype appeared many times. This chain connects TRBV7-2 to TRBJ1-2; no firm D call. CDR3 length: 12 residues. CDR1 is SGHTA and CDR2 is FQGNSA in the germline V gene. With 2 bases removed from V and 7 bases from J, the gap between germline ends came to 8 bases. CDR3: CASSLRPLGYTF. CDR3 bases: TGTGCCAGCAGCTTAAGGCCCCTTGGCTACACCTTC.

This clonotype showed up many times. V usage is TRBV6-5 and J usage is TRBJ1-5, with a weak D call TRBD1 (5 bases). Per germline, CDR1 MNHEY and CDR2 SVGAGI. V gave up 6 bases and J gave up 0 bases, with 9 bases separating them. The length of the CDR3 is 14 residues. The CDR3 DNA sequence: TGTGCCAGCAGCAGGACATATAGCAATCAGCCCCAGCATTTT. Residues: CASSRTYSNQPQHF.

This clonotype was found many times. This rearrangement joins TRBV20-1 to TRBJ2-5; 9 nucleotides match TRBD1. Germline V gene sequence: CDR1 DFQATT, CDR2 SNEGSKA (reference sequence). The V gene end was trimmed by 1 base and the J gene end by 4 bases; junction bases not matched to a gene: 10. This CDR3 comprises 16 residues. The CDR3 sequence is CSARAPRTGGGETQYF. In DNA, the CDR3 is TGCAGTGCTAGAGCCCCCCGAACAGGGGGCGGAGAGACCCAGTACTTC.

The chain recombines TRBV12-3 or TRBV12-4 with TRBJ1-1, with TRBD1 matching 9 bases. This CDR3 has 15 amino acids. V was pared by 6 bases and J by 5 bases, with 10 bases of the junction left unmatched. The CDR3 loop is CASSKQGASGTEAFF. CDR3 nucleotides: TGTGCCAGCAGCAAACAGGGGGCGTCGGGAACTGAAGCTTTCTTT.

This clonotype was seen at least ten times. The gene calls are TRBV5-1 and TRBJ2-7; no firm D call. Between the trimmed V and J ends, which lost 0 bases and 0 bases, there was a span of 7 bases. This CDR3 region has 14 residues. Germline V gene lookup returns CDR1 SGHRS and CDR2 YFSETQ. CDR3 in amino acids: CASSLAPNSYEQYV. The CDR3, as DNA: TGCGCCAGCAGCTTGGCGCCGAACTCCTACGAGCAGTACGTC.

This chain uses TRBV29-1 with TRBJ2-1, with 10 positions matching TRBD2. The CDR3 contains 13 residues. CDR1 is SQVTM and CDR2 is ANQGSEA in the germline V gene. The V segment lost 7 bases and the J segment 7 bases; nucleotides outside the gene matches: 7. CDR3 DNA: TGCAGCGAGATCCTAGCGGGGGTGAATGAGCAGTTCTTC. As protein: CSEILAGVNEQFF.